The clone carrying this T cell receptor (beta chain) was seen only a few times. The antigen is undetermined. Some clones are missing from TCRdb's copy, which holds only in-frame ones; the method was immunoSEQ multiplex PCR. The data show about 43,000 clones, about 91% seen once. Germline V gene data show CDR1 as SGHRS and CDR2 as YFSETQ. CDR3 length equals 18 residues. V was pared by 0 bases and J by 3 bases, with 20 bases between. These data belong to a study of T cells in localized non-small cell lung cancer. Whole-study results and caveats: Sequencing involved a lone tumor region, leaving heterogeneity possible. An association was observed between higher blood T cell density and longer overall survival. Adjacent uninvolved lung tissue had the highest T cell clonality, exceeding tumor. Adjacent lung tissue had a median around 50 of the top 100 clones found in the tumor.

This receptor was obtained from a woman aged 35 to 75 with stage II lung adenocarcinoma. The starting material was PBMCs, obtained before any cancer treatment. The gene calls are TRBV5-1 and TRBJ2-3; tentatively, D is TRBD1 (5 bases). The CDR3 bases are TGCGCCAGCAGCTTGGTGGGCAGGGCGGTCTCGGCAACAGATACGCAGTATTTT. Translation gives CASSLVGRAVSATDTQYF. The complete variable domain, with remaining parts taken from reference TRBV5-1 and TRBJ2-3, reads KAGVTQTPRYLIKTRGQQVTLSCSPISGHRSVSWYQQTPGQGLQFLFEYFSETQRNKGNFPGRFSGRQFSNSRSEMNVSTLELGDSALYLCASSLVGRAVSATDTQYFGPGTRLTVL.